This TCR beta chain was profiled in a study of cytomegalovirus exposure and HLA in healthy donors. Study observations and caveats: HLA alleles showed associations with about 15,000 TCR beta sequences in a later analysis, at a 0.05 false discovery rate. With later analysis, a missense DCLRE1C variant became linked to TCR beta V- and J-gene trimming. Serostatus for CMV was the only available immune exposure information.

Notes on this clone: No antigen is known for it.

This CDR3 is 15 amino acids long. V shed 1 base and J shed 5 bases, with 15 bases lying between them. CDR1 is SGHTS, CDR2 YDEGEE, per germline. This PCR relied on a set of 60 Vbeta primers and 13 Jbeta primers. The protocol was immunoSEQ multiplex PCR, while the TCRdb copy is restricted to in-frame clones and leaves out a portion. The table shows approximately 250,000 clones, with around 84% occurring only once. The receptor comes from a girl aged 2 to 9 in good health and CMV-seronegative. Sequencing was done on a sample of PBMCs. V gene TRBV5-8 combines with J gene TRBJ2-5, with TRBD1 as a possible D gene (5 bases). The CDR3 sequence is CASSLFQGLGETQYF. CDR3 DNA: TGTGCCAGCAGCTTGTTCCAGGGATTGGGGGAGACCCAGTACTTC.